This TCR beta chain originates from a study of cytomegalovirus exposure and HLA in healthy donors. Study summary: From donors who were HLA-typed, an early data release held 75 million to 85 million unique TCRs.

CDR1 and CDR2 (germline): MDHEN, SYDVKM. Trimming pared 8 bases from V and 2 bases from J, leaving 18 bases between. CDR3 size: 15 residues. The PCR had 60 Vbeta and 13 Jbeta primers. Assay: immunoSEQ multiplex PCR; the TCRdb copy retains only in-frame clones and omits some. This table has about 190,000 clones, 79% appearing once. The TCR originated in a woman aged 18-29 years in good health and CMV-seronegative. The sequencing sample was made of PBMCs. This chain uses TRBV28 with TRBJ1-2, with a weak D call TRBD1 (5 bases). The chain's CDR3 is CASRRSGGTNYGYTF. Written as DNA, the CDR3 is TGTGCCAGCCGACGGTCGGGGGGAACGAACTATGGCTACACCTTC.